This T cell receptor beta chain comes out of a study of blood T cell repertoires in COVID-19. As for the study in general: Samples came from the United States, Italy and Spain, spanning acute and convalescent COVID-19. Sources were T cells, B-cell-depleted T cells, or PBMCs; the material itself was cDNA or gDNA.

Authors' analysis steps: Estimates of nucleated cell counts were drawn from the amplification of reference gene primers. Sequencing used immunoSEQ multiplex PCR; TCRdb keeps in-frame clones, though not all of them. The V and J calls and clone size come from that table; D and trimming were worked out from the DNA. This table has about 87,000 clones, around 86% appearing once. The CDR3 consists of 11 residues. Notes on this clone: Germline and junction disagree at one end, which may indicate a read error.

This chain uses TRBV12-3 or TRBV12-4 with TRBJ2-3, with 7 bases aligning to TRBD1. Sequenced sample: peripheral blood. The TCR sequence derives from a woman between 65 and 79 years old with acute or convalescent COVID-19. The CDR3 nucleotides read TGTGCCAGCAGTTTGGGACAGACGCAGGATTTT. The encoded protein is CASSLGQTQDF.